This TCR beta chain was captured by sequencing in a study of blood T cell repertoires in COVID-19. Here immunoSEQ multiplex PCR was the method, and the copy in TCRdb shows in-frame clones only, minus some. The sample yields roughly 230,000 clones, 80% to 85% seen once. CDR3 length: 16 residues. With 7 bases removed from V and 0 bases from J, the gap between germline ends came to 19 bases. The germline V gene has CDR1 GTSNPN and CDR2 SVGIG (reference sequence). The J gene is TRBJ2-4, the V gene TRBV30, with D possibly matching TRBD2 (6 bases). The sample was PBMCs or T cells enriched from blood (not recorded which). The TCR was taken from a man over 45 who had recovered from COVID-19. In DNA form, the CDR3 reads TGTGCCTACACCTCAACCGGGGGACTAGCCAAAAACATTCAGTACTTC. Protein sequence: CAYTSTGGLAKNIQYF. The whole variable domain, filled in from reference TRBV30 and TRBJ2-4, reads SQTIHQWPATLVQPVGSPLSLECTVEGTSNPNLYWYRQAAGRGLQLLFYSVGIGQISSEVPQNLSASRPQDRQFILSSKKLLLSDSGFYLCAYTSTGGLAKNIQYFGAGTRLSVL.